The present T cell receptor beta chain was sequenced within a study of blood T cell repertoires in COVID-19. Study details: Samples came from the United States, Italy and Spain, spanning acute and convalescent COVID-19. Nucleic acid was either cDNA or gDNA, and it came from T cells, B-cell-depleted T cells, or PBMCs.

Per the original methods: Cell counts per sample came from amplifying reference gene primers. TCRdb's copy holds only in-frame clones and misses some; the assay was immunoSEQ multiplex PCR. V, J and clone size derive from that table, while D and trimming were established from the DNA sequence. In the table there are about 130,000 clones, approximately 80% of which are singletons. This clonotype was obtained from a man aged 70 or older with acute or convalescent COVID-19. Material for sequencing was peripheral blood.

For the CDR3, the DNA is TGCGCCAGCGCACAGGGGAGTGGAAACACCATATATTTT. Protein product: CASAQGSGNTIYF. The chain uses TRBV5-1 and TRBJ1-3; TRBD1 matches 7 bases. Germline CDR1 reads SGHRS; CDR2 reads YFSETQ. The junction had 4 bases not matched to a gene; V was cut back by 7 bases and J by 3 bases. The CDR3 consists of 13 residues.